Listed here are 2 T cell receptor beta chains from one sample, sequenced in a study of molecular identifiers for immune sequencing clone quantification. One entry per CDR3 protein results from TCRdb running MiXCR on the PCR reads. Among over 600,000 distinct CDR3 sequences listed, about 20% were seen once. The sequenced sample was naive CD8+ T cells from blood, with Jurkat cell RNA spiked in. The subset is: FACS-sorted CD8+CD4-CCR7+CD45RA+ naive T cells. These receptors all come from a human donor in good health. Some libraries in this study had Jurkat cell RNA spiked in.

The chain employs TRBV5-1 and TRBJ1-2; tentatively, D is TRBD1 (5 bases). The CDR3 runs 16 residues. V was trimmed by 5 bases and J by 4 bases, leaving 21 bases between them. Germline assignment: CDR1 SGHRS and CDR2 YFSETQ. CDR3 loop: CASSEEGPPLGYGYTF. As DNA, the CDR3 is TGCGCCAGCAGTGAGGAGGGACCCCCACTCGGCTATGGCTACACCTTC.

This chain uses TRBV4-1 with TRBJ2-1; D uncertain. Germline V gene data show CDR1 as MGHRA and CDR2 as YSYEKL. Trimming left V 0 bases short and J 4 bases short, with 10 bases between. The CDR3 is 15 residues long. The CDR3 coding sequence is TGCGCCAGCAGCCAAGAACCGATATCTTACAATGAGCAGTTCTTC. It encodes CASSQEPISYNEQFF.